The sequence of this TCR beta chain was determined in a study of cytomegalovirus exposure and HLA in healthy donors (dated by TCRdb to about 2017). About the full investigation: In an earlier analysis of approximately 640 of the donors, roughly 300 Gb of sequence data and 100 million or so unique TCR beta sequences from 150 million to 200 million T cells were reported. An early release that covered about 600 HLA-typed donors contained around 300 gigabases of sequencing data and about 93 million unique TCR sequences. Among the roughly 400 genotyped donors, around 79% belonged to the genetic ancestry cluster associated with self-reported Caucasian donors. The study was designed to test whether signatures of past pathogen exposure could be identified by cataloging public T cell receptors. The study profiled the T cell repertoires of 666 subjects by immunosequencing and related them to cytomegalovirus serostatus. Along with the approximately 650-subject first cohort, a separate validation cohort of over 90 different subjects was used. High-throughput TCR immunosequencing, statistical association of individual TCRs with disease status, and machine learning were combined to predict cytomegalovirus infection status. A later analysis re-analyzed previously published TCR beta repertoires from 550 to 700 donors and added high-resolution HLA genotyping to study TCR occurrence patterns. In the later analysis, no new phenotypic data were used to find candidate immune exposures; instead, reliance was placed on TCR beta sequences and their occurrence across donors. An earlier analysis of 500 to 750 of the donors applied high-throughput TCR beta sequencing to assess whether each TCR beta V gene segment acted as functional or pseudogenic. Donor age, sex, ethnicity and CMV serostatus were compiled alongside the repertoire data. A later genetic analysis took genome-wide SNP genotypes for about 55% of the 666 donors and used that subset as a discovery cohort. All discovery cohort repertoires had been generated on a single sequencing platform. Class I and class II HLA loci were covered by the typing at four-digit resolution. The number of typed donors differed by locus: roughly 629-640 for A, B, C, DRB1 and DQB1; 500 to 550 for DQA1; approximately 600 for DPA1; and around 470 for DPB1. A handful of DR-DQ haplotypes were handled as single units for association and clustering because linkage in the cohort was strong. On average, about 240,000 unique TCR beta nucleotide sequences were sequenced per donor among a few hundred genotyped donors of the cohort, with roughly 18% of those sequences being non-productive. Results and caveats for the whole study, not just this receptor: HLA typing was unavailable for some donors at each locus, so association tests used only the typed subset. Assigning TCR associations to individual alleles was difficult when HLA alleles, especially DR and DQ, strongly co-occurred. CMV serostatus was the only immune exposure information available for the cohort. Most TCR sequences were observed very rarely across donors, whereas some public TCRs were present in many individuals. In a later analysis, several top co-occurrence clusters were reported to appear linked to parvovirus B19, influenza, CMV and Epstein-Barr virus. The authors suggested that the approach could potentially be generalized to other disease states and immunological phenotypes. In vitro tests confirmed that a few of the cytomegalovirus-associated TCR beta chains recognize cytomegalovirus antigens. Compared with the approximately 670-donor mean, donors in an Asian-associated ancestry cluster had fewer N-insertions in productive TCRs, according to a later genetic analysis. In a later genetic analysis, a missense DCLRE1C variant was associated with V-gene and J-gene trimming of TCR beta chains, and the association was replicated in an independent cohort. About 17 rarely observed V segments, including chromosome 9 orphons, were excluded from the earlier analysis of some 590 of the donors because counts were too low. According to a later analysis, most CMV-associated TCR beta chains appeared to be HLA-restricted, and the HLA associations seemed to be driven largely by CMV exposure. Compared with equally common non-associated chains, HLA-associated TCR beta chains in a later analysis were more clonally expanded and had lower generation probabilities. A further reported finding was that TCR beta sequences accurately predicted the HLA-A and HLA-B alleles for most subjects in the first cohort. In a later analysis, TCR association rates were found to vary across HLA loci, with the most associated TCRs seen for DRB1 alleles and the fewest for HLA-C alleles. The presence/absence analyses assumed that sequencing depth was roughly uniform across donors, and that assumption may not be true. The study listed approximately 160 TCR beta chains as associated with cytomegalovirus. A group of highly shared sequence variants was considered likely to be a technical artifact of the sequencing pipeline. Linkage disequilibrium might explain the correlated functional status among segregating V segments, but an unknown experimental factor could not be excluded. Because the 87-base-pair reads could not distinguish some IMGT-functional V segments, including TRBV6-2 and TRBV6-3, those segments were excluded. In an earlier analysis of about 600 of the donors, most TCR beta V segments appeared in productive rearrangements about 87% or about 30% of the time, broadly matching IMGT annotations. At a false discovery rate of 0.05, a later analysis linked some 18,000 TCR beta sequences to specific HLA alleles. Cytomegalovirus status was reported to be diagnosed by the classifier with high specificity and sensitivity in both the original and validation cohorts. The cohort was sequenced for TCR beta chains only, and without alpha or paired-chain data the features that could be detected were limited.

Library generation was performed with the immunoSEQ multiplex PCR assay. A mixture of 60 forward primers for TCR Vbeta segments and 13 reverse primers for TCR Jbeta segments was used in the multiplex PCR. Amplification of the CDR3 region of rearranged TCR beta genes was performed with a multiplex PCR assay on genomic DNA. Amplified TCR beta libraries were sequenced as 87-base-pair reads on the Illumina HiSeq System. From the authors' description of their analysis: A later analysis tallied about 77 million unique TCR beta chains across the 666 repertoires, and about 10 million of those chains were shared by two or more donors. To remove PCR and sequencing errors, raw reads were error-corrected and collapsed into unique sequences using a nearest-neighbor algorithm that merged closely related sequences. V, D and J gene segments were assigned by aligning CDR3 sequences to IMGT reference sequences. For a sequence to be retained, at least a six-nucleotide match to both a V gene segment and a J gene segment was required. Rearrangements were classified as productive when the CDR3 lacked stop codons and remained in frame with V and J, and all other rearrangements were classified as non-productive. CDR3 was defined according to IMGT convention as the region running from the second conserved V-encoded cysteine to the conserved J-encoded phenylalanine. The earlier analysis of about 620 of the donors excluded sequences that lacked an unambiguous match to a single V gene segment. An earlier analysis of approximately 590 of the donors classified V segments as functional when productive rearrangements were above 56.7% and as segregating when the standard deviation between donors was above 5%. A statistical classification framework was built for diagnosing cytomegalovirus status from the catalog of TCR beta chain sequences. A later analysis assigned V and J genes by comparing TCR nucleotide sequences with IMGT/GENE-DB human TR gene sequences. The TCRdist pipeline was used in a later analysis to assign CDR3 sequences and most-parsimonious VDJ recombination scenarios. In a later analysis, every TCR beta chain was defined by the combination of its CDR3 amino acid sequence and its V-gene family, and reads without a unique V-gene family were dropped. As a way to deal with suspected cross-contamination and a sequencing artifact, a later analysis dropped more than 500 nucleotide sequences that were highly shared and had low generation probability. In a later analysis, a clonal expansion index for each public chain was calculated from normalized within-repertoire ranks of inferred template counts. In a later analysis, generation probabilities were computed using a VDJ recombination model fitted to out-of-frame rearrangements, and the results were checked against IGoR. Hypergeometric tests were used in a later analysis to score TCR-TCR, TCR-HLA and TCR-CMV co-occurrence, with a repertoire-size bias correction applied to the TCR pairs. In a later analysis, false discovery rates were estimated by permuting HLA or CMV assignments 20 times. In a later analysis, co-occurring TCRs were grouped using DBSCAN, and TCRdist sequence similarity was added for clustering within HLA-allele-positive subsets. Repertoires with fewer than 30,000 or more than 120,000 public chains were left out of co-occurrence clustering, as were about five repertoires with anomalous nucleotide sharing. Drawn from immuneACCESS, this table holds only the in-frame rearrangements with V and J called that TCRdb kept. Clones are partly lost; checked studies trace under half to an unresolved V gene and leave the rest unexplained. That table is the source of V, J and clone size, and D and trimming were worked out from the DNA. This sample holds some 190,000 clones; around 80% were observed only once. Jointly, the top ten make up around 1.5% of the sample.

CDR1 SEHNR and CDR2 FQNEAQ are derived from the germline V gene (reference sequence). V and J lose 4 bases and 4 bases, and a span of 11 bases separates them. The CDR3 starts with the cysteine, ends with the phenylalanine, and has 14 residues. The only DNA kept is the CDR3, 42 bases in frame from the first base. Turning to this clone: The antigen it recognizes is unknown. No per-base quality is available; no much larger clone lies one base away.

The cohort was made up of about 610 healthy bone marrow donors. At the time of sampling, every cohort member was nominally healthy, though immune exposures that went unrecorded were likely present. The donor tested CMV seronegative and was one of the 352 seronegative cohort members. A peripheral blood sample was collected from each donor, and TCR beta sequencing was performed on peripheral blood mononuclear cells. Genomic DNA was extracted from the blood cell samples with the Qiagen DNeasy Blood Extraction Kit. The TCR comes from a man younger than 35 in good health and CMV-seronegative. The V and J genes are TRBV7-9 and TRBJ2-1; the best D guess is TRBD2, with 5 bases matching. The sequencing sample was made of PBMCs. For the CDR3, the sequence is CASSSREPYNEQFF. DNA sequence: TGTGCCAGCAGCTCCCGGGAACCATACAATGAGCAGTTCTTC.